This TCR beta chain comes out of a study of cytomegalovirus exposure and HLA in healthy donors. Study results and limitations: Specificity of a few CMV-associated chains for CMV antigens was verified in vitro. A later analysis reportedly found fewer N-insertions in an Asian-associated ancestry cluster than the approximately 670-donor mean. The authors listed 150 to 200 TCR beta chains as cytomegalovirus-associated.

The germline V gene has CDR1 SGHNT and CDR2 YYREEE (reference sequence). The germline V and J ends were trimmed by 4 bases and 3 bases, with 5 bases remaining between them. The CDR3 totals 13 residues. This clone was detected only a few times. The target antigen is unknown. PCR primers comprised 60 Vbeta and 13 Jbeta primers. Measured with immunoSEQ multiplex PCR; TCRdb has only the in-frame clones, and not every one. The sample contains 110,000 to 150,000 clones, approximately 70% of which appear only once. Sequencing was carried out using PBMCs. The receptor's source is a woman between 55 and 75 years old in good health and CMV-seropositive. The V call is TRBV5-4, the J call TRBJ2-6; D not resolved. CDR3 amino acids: CASSPSGANVLTF. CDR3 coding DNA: TGTGCCAGCAGCCCCAGTGGGGCCAACGTCCTGACTTTC.